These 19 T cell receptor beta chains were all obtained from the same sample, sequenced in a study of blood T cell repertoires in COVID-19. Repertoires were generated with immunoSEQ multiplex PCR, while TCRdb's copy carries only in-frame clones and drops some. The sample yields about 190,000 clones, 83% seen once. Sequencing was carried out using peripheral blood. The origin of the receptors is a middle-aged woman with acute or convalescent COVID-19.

The CDR3 loop reads CASSPPSFAGELFF. The CDR3 DNA is TGTGCCAGCAGCCCACCAAGCTTCGCCGGGGAGCTGTTTTTT. The V gene is TRBV7-9, the J gene TRBJ2-2, with no clear D. V shed 5 bases and J shed 6 bases, with 13 bases lying between them. The CDR3 loop spans 14 amino acids. CDR1 and CDR2 (germline): SEHNR, FQNEAQ (reference sequence).

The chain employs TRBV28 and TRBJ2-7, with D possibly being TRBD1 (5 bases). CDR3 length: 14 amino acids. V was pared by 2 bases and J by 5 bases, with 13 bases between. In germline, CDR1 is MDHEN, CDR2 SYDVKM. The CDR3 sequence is CASSLLRVLHEQYF. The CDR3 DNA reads TGTGCCAGCAGTTTACTCAGGGTACTCCACGAGCAGTACTTC. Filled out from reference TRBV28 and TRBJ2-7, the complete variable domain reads DVKVTQSSRYLVKRTGEKVFLECVQDMDHENMFWYRQDPGLGLRLIYFSYDVKMKEKGDIPEGYSVSREKKERFSLILESASTNQTSMYLCASSLLRVLHEQYFGPGTRLTVT.

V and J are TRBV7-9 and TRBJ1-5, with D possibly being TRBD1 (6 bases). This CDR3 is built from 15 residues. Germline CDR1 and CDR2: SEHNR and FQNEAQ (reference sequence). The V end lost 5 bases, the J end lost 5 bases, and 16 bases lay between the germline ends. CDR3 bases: TGTGCCAGCAGCCTAGGGGTAGGGGGGGATCAGCCCCAGCATTTT. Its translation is CASSLGVGGDQPQHF.

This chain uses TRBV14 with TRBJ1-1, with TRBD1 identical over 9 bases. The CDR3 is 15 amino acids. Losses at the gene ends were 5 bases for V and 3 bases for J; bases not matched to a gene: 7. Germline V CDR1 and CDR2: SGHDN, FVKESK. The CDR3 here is CASSARDRVYTEAFF. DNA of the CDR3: TGTGCCAGCAGCGCCCGGGACAGGGTGTACACTGAAGCTTTCTTT.

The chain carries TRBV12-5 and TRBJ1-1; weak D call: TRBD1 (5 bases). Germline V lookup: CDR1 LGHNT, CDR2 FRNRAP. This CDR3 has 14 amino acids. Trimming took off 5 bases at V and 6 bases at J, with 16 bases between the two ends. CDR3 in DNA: TGTGCTAGTGGTCGAGCAGGGAATTTACCTGAAGCTTTCTTT. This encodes CASGRAGNLPEAFF.

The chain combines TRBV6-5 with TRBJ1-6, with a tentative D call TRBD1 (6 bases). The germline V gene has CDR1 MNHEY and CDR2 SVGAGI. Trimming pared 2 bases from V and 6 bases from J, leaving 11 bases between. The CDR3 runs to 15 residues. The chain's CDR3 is CASSYGQLGNSPLHF. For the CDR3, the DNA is TGTGCCAGCAGTTACGGACAGCTCGGTAATTCACCCCTCCACTTT.

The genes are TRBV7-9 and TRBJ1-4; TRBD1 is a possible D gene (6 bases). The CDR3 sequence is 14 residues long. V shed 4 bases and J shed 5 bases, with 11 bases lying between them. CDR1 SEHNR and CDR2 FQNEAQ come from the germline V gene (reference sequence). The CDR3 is CASSSGQLNEKLFF. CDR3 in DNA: TGTGCCAGCAGCTCCGGACAGCTGAATGAAAAACTGTTTTTT.

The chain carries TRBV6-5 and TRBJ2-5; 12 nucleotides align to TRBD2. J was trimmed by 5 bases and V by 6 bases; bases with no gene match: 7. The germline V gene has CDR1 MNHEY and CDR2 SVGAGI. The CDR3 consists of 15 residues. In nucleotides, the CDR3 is TGTGCCAGCAGATCGGGACTAGCGGGTTGGGAGACCCAGTACTTC. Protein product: CASRSGLAGWETQYF.

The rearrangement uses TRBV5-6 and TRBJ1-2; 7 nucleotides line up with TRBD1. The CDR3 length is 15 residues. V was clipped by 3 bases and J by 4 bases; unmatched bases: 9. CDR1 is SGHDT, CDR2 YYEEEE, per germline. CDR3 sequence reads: CASSWLDRAAYGYTF. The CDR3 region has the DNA TGTGCCAGCAGCTGGTTAGACAGGGCCGCCTATGGCTACACCTTC.

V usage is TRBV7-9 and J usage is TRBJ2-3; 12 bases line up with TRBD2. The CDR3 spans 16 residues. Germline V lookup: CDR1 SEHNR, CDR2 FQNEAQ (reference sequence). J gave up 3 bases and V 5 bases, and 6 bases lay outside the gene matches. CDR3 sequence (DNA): TGTGCCAGCAGCCCGCGACTAGCGGGGGAAACAGATACGCAGTATTTT. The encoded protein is CASSPRLAGETDTQYF.

CDR3 DNA: TGTGCCAGCAGTTTGACAGTGAGCTCCTACGAGCAGTACTTC. As protein: CASSLTVSSYEQYF. The chain joins TRBV6-5 to TRBJ2-7; D possibly corresponds to TRBD1 (5 bases). Per the germline V gene, CDR1 is MNHEY and CDR2 is SVGAGI. The CDR3 contains 14 residues. The V and J ends lost 4 bases and 0 bases respectively, with 10 bases between them.

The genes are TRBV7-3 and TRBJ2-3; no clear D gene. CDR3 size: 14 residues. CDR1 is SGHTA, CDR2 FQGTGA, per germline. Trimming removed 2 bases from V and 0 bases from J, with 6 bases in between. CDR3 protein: CASSLGHSTDTQYF. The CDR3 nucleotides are TGTGCCAGCAGCTTAGGGCACAGCACAGATACGCAGTATTTT.

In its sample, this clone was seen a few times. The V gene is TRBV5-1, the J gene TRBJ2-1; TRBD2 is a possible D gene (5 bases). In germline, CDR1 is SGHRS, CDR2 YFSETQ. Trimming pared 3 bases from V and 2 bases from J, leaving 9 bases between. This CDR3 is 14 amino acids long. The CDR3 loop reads CASSWERTYNEQFF. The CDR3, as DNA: TGCGCCAGCAGCTGGGAGCGAACCTACAATGAGCAGTTCTTC.

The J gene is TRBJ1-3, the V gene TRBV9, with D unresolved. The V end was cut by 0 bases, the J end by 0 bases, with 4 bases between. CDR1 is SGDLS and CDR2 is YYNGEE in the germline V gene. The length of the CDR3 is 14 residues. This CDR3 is CASSVASSGNTIYF. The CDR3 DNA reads TGTGCCAGCAGCGTAGCTAGCTCTGGAAACACCATATATTTT.

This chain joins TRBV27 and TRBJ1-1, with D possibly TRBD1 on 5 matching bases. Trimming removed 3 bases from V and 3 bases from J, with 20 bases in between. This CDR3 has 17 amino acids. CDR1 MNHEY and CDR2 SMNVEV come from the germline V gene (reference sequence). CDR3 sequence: CASSFSKRAPGDTEAFF. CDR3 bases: TGTGCCAGCAGTTTCAGTAAAAGGGCCCCGGGGGACACTGAAGCTTTCTTT.

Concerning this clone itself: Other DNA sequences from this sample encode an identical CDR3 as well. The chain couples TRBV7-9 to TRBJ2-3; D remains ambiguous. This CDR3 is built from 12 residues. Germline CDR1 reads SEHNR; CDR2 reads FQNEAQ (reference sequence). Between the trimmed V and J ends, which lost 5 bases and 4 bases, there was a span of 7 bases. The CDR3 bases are TGTGCCAGCAGCCCATCGGCAGATACGCAGTATTTT. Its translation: CASSPSADTQYF.

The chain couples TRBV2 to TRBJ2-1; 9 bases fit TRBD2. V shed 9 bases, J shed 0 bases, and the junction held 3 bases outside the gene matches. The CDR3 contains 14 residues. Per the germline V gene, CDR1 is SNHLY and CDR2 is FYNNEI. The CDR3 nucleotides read TGTGCCAGTCTAGCGGGGAGCTCCTACAATGAGCAGTTCTTC. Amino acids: CASLAGSSYNEQFF.

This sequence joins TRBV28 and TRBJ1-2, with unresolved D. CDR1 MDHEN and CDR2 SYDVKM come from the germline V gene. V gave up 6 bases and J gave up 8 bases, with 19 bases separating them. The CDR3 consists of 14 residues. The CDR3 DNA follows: TGTGCCAGCAGCCCAACCCCTGGCCCGCCCGGCTACACCTTC. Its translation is CASSPTPGPPGYTF.

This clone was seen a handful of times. CDR3 bases: TGTGCCAGCAGCCCTCGGGGTGGTAACTATGGCTACACCTTC. As protein: CASSPRGGNYGYTF. The chain couples TRBV9 to TRBJ1-2; D remains unclear. Trimming took 4 bases from V and 1 from J, leaving 11 bases between them. The CDR3 spans 14 residues. Germline V gene data show CDR1 as SGDLS and CDR2 as YYNGEE.